This T cell receptor (beta chain) was recorded in a study of CXCR3-negative and CXCR3-positive naive CD8 T cells. Study overall: With about 1.5 +/- 0.3 million reads per library, the TRB reads numbered roughly 130 million in total.

The germline V gene encodes CDR1 MNHEY and CDR2 SMNVEV (reference sequence). CDR3 length: 16 residues. Points from the study as a whole: Naive CXCR3-positive cells had TRB CDR3s more hydrophobic than those of CXCR3-negative naive cells. TRBV-TRBJ usage was similar across naive CXCR3 subsets but distinct in memory cells. Memory CD8+ T cell repertoires were far less diverse than both naive subsets.

TRB cDNA libraries were made by UMI-labeled 5' RACE. TCRdb reanalyzed the 5' RACE reads, giving one entry per CDR3 protein sequence and no DNA. The listing contains 100,000 to 150,000 distinct CDR3 sequences. Phenotypically, naive CD8+ T cells corresponded to CD45RO-CCR7+CD27+CD95-. Notes on this clonotype: The antigen is undetermined.

The sequence came from a human donor in good health. Some clones in this sample may be carry-over from other donors' samples. The sequencing sample was made of naive CXCR3+ CD8+ T cells from blood. Subset noted: CD45RO-CCR7+CD27+CD95- naive CD8+ T cells expressing CXCR3 (TNR3+). This sequence joins TRBV27 and TRBJ1-2. Here the CDR3 reads CASSLNGHVMNYGYTF.